This is a list of T cell receptor beta chains from one sample in a study of T cells after yellow fever vaccination. TCRdb reprocessed the 5' RACE reads via MiXCR and lists one record per CDR3 protein. The table lists 350,000 to 450,000 distinct CDR3 sequences, around 19% of them singletons. The input for sequencing was PBMCs, taken before the yellow fever booster vaccination. The receptor source for this set is a man in his late teens or twenties who received the YFV17D yellow fever vaccine. CDR3s include the opening cysteine and the closing phenylalanine or tryptophan. D genes are given only for firm matches. Clone size is shown for a subset of rows, as once, few, many or a class of expanded clone.

v_call: TRBV12-3/TRBV12-4
j_call: TRBJ1-6
d_call: -
clone_size: -
cdr3_nt: TGTGCCAGCAGTTTATATGGGGGTGGTAATTCACCCCTCCACTTT
cdr3_aa: CASSLYGGGNSPLHF

v_call: TRBV6-5
j_call: TRBJ2-7
d_call: -
clone_size: few
cdr3_nt: TGTGCCAGCAGTTACACGCGGACTCACGTCGCCGAGCAGTACTTC
cdr3_aa: CASSYTRTHVAEQYF

v_call: TRBV12-3/TRBV12-4
j_call: TRBJ2-7
d_call: -
clone_size: few
cdr3_nt: TGTGCCAGCAGTCGACAGCGATCCTACGAGCAGTACTTC
cdr3_aa: CASSRQRSYEQYF

v_call: TRBV6-5
j_call: TRBJ2-1
d_call: TRBD1
clone_size: few
cdr3_nt: TGTGCCAGCAGTTACTCAAGGGTCGGGACAGGGGGTTTTTTTGAGCAGTTCTTC
cdr3_aa: CASSYSRVGTGGFFEQFF

v_call: TRBV5-1
j_call: TRBJ2-3
d_call: -
clone_size: -
cdr3_nt: TGCGCCAGCAGCGACCTAGGAGATACGCAGTATTTT
cdr3_aa: CASSDLGDTQYF

v_call: TRBV7-2
j_call: TRBJ1-2
d_call: -
clone_size: few
cdr3_nt: TGTGCCAGCAGCTTAGGCGGGGCCTACAAAGGAGACACCTTC
cdr3_aa: CASSLGGAYKGDTF

v_call: TRBV5-1
j_call: TRBJ1-1
d_call: -
clone_size: medium-sized
cdr3_nt: TGCGCCAGCAGCTTGGAAGGACCCCAAGCTTTCTTT
cdr3_aa: CASSLEGPQAFF

v_call: TRBV11-2
j_call: TRBJ2-5
d_call: TRBD1
clone_size: -
cdr3_nt: TGTGCCAGCAGCTTCGGATCGACAGGGAACCAAGAGACCCAGTACTTC
cdr3_aa: CASSFGSTGNQETQYF

v_call: TRBV4-3
j_call: TRBJ2-2
d_call: -
clone_size: few
cdr3_nt: TGCGCCAGCAGCCAAGACCCCGTGGGGAACACCGGGGAGCTGTTTTTT
cdr3_aa: CASSQDPVGNTGELFF

v_call: TRBV11-2
j_call: TRBJ2-2
d_call: -
clone_size: -
cdr3_nt: TGTGCCAGCAGGCGTCCGGGGTTCCGAACCGGGGAGCTGTTTTTT
cdr3_aa: CASRRPGFRTGELFF

v_call: TRBV3-1
j_call: TRBJ1-1
d_call: TRBD1
clone_size: -
cdr3_nt: TGTGCCAGCAGCCAAGGGCCAGGGGGCGCGATACCTTTCTTT
cdr3_aa: CASSQGPGGAIPFF

v_call: TRBV25-1
j_call: TRBJ2-5
d_call: -
clone_size: few
cdr3_nt: TGTGCCACCTCCCTAGTATTTGGAGAGACCCAGTACTTC
cdr3_aa: CATSLVFGETQYF

v_call: TRBV12-3/TRBV12-4
j_call: TRBJ2-1
d_call: -
clone_size: few
cdr3_nt: TGTGCCAGCAGCCTGACCCGGTGGGGGAATGAGCAGTTCTTC
cdr3_aa: CASSLTRWGNEQFF

v_call: TRBV20-1
j_call: TRBJ2-5
d_call: -
clone_size: -
cdr3_nt: TGCAGTGCCCCCAGTGAGGGATCCCAAGAGACCCAGTACTTC
cdr3_aa: CSAPSEGSQETQYF

v_call: TRBV5-1
j_call: TRBJ1-1
d_call: -
clone_size: -
cdr3_nt: TGCGCCAGCAGCTGGGGCTCGGCGGGGGACACTGAAGCTTTCTTT
cdr3_aa: CASSWGSAGDTEAFF

v_call: TRBV9
j_call: TRBJ2-7
d_call: -
clone_size: -
cdr3_nt: TGTGCCAGCAGCGTAGATCCGCGGCCTTACGAGCAGTACTTC
cdr3_aa: CASSVDPRPYEQYF

v_call: TRBV7-2
j_call: TRBJ1-4
d_call: TRBD1
clone_size: -
cdr3_nt: TGTGCCAGCAGCCCCGGACAGGTCCACGGTGAAAAACTGTTTTTT
cdr3_aa: CASSPGQVHGEKLFF

v_call: TRBV6-1
j_call: TRBJ2-6
d_call: -
clone_size: few
cdr3_nt: TGTGCCAGCAGTGTGAGAAACTCTGGGGCCAACGTCCTGACTTTC
cdr3_aa: CASSVRNSGANVLTF

v_call: TRBV12-3/TRBV12-4
j_call: TRBJ1-5
d_call: -
clone_size: few
cdr3_nt: TGTGCCAGCAGCCCGGACATTTCAAGCAATCAGCCCCAGCATTTT
cdr3_aa: CASSPDISSNQPQHF

v_call: TRBV12-3/TRBV12-4
j_call: TRBJ1-1
d_call: -
clone_size: few
cdr3_nt: TGTGCCAGCAACCTGGTGGGGGGAAGTACTGAAGCTTTCTTT
cdr3_aa: CASNLVGGSTEAFF

v_call: TRBV2
j_call: TRBJ1-6
d_call: -
clone_size: few
cdr3_nt: TGTGCCAGCAGTGAGGCAGGGCGCTCCTATAATTCACCCCTCCACTTT
cdr3_aa: CASSEAGRSYNSPLHF

v_call: TRBV7-3
j_call: TRBJ2-5
d_call: -
clone_size: -
cdr3_nt: TGTGCCAGCAGTTCCCACGGTGGGGAGACCCAGTACTTC
cdr3_aa: CASSSHGGETQYF

v_call: TRBV5-6
j_call: TRBJ2-7
d_call: -
clone_size: -
cdr3_nt: TGTGCCAGCAGCTTGGGTTCTGGTCGCGAGCAGTACTTC
cdr3_aa: CASSLGSGREQYF

v_call: TRBV5-1
j_call: TRBJ1-1
d_call: -
clone_size: -
cdr3_nt: TGCGCCAGCAGCTTGATTTCTCTCGGGGGCGAAGCTTTCTTT
cdr3_aa: CASSLISLGGEAFF

v_call: TRBV10-3
j_call: TRBJ2-5
d_call: TRBD2
clone_size: -
cdr3_nt: TGTGCCATCTCAGGGTCGAAAGCGGGAGCACCGATGGAGACCCAGTACTTC
cdr3_aa: CAISGSKAGAPMETQYF

v_call: TRBV5-4
j_call: TRBJ2-6
d_call: TRBD2
clone_size: -
cdr3_nt: TGTGCCAGCAGCCGGCCACTAGCGGGGCACTCTGGGGCCAACGTCCTGACTTTC
cdr3_aa: CASSRPLAGHSGANVLTF

v_call: TRBV5-1
j_call: TRBJ1-6
d_call: TRBD1
clone_size: -
cdr3_nt: TGCGCCAGCAGCAGCGGGACAGGGGAATCACCCCTCCACTTT
cdr3_aa: CASSSGTGESPLHF

v_call: TRBV7-9
j_call: TRBJ2-2
d_call: TRBD1
clone_size: -
cdr3_nt: TGTGCCAGCAGCTTCGACAGGGCGAACACCGGGGAGCTGTTTTTT
cdr3_aa: CASSFDRANTGELFF

v_call: TRBV4-3
j_call: TRBJ2-6
d_call: -
clone_size: -
cdr3_nt: TGCGCCAGCAGCCAAGATTTCCCCCAGGGGGGCACCAACGTCCTGACTTTC
cdr3_aa: CASSQDFPQGGTNVLTF

v_call: TRBV4-2
j_call: TRBJ1-2
d_call: TRBD1
clone_size: few
cdr3_nt: TGTGCCAGCAGCCAGGCCGGCCGGGACAGGGACTATGGCTACACCTTC
cdr3_aa: CASSQAGRDRDYGYTF

v_call: TRBV7-9
j_call: TRBJ2-2
d_call: TRBD2
clone_size: -
cdr3_nt: TGTGCCAGCAGCCGCCCGGGGGGACCCGGGGAGCTGTTTTTT
cdr3_aa: CASSRPGGPGELFF

v_call: TRBV6-2/TRBV6-3
j_call: TRBJ2-3
d_call: TRBD2
clone_size: few
cdr3_nt: TGTGCCAGCAGATTAGCGGGGGGGCAAGATACGCAGTATTTT
cdr3_aa: CASRLAGGQDTQYF

v_call: TRBV6-2/TRBV6-3
j_call: TRBJ2-6
d_call: -
clone_size: few
cdr3_nt: TGTGCCAGCAGTTTCACATACGCGCCCAACGTCCTGACTTTC
cdr3_aa: CASSFTYAPNVLTF

v_call: TRBV12-3/TRBV12-4
j_call: TRBJ1-1
d_call: TRBD1
clone_size: -
cdr3_nt: TGTGCCAGCAGCAGGGGGCTGGGGACTGAAGCTTTCTTT
cdr3_aa: CASSRGLGTEAFF

v_call: TRBV6-6
j_call: TRBJ2-2
d_call: -
clone_size: -
cdr3_nt: TGTGCCAGCAGTTTATGGACAGCGAACACCGGGGAGCTGTTTTTT
cdr3_aa: CASSLWTANTGELFF

v_call: TRBV29-1
j_call: TRBJ2-1
d_call: TRBD2
clone_size: -
cdr3_nt: TGCAGCGTTGTAGCGGGGTTACCCTACAATGAGCAGTTCTTC
cdr3_aa: CSVVAGLPYNEQFF

v_call: TRBV20-1
j_call: TRBJ2-5
d_call: -
clone_size: few
cdr3_nt: TGCAGTGGGCAGGGAGGAGAGACCCAGTACTTC
cdr3_aa: CSGQGGETQYF

v_call: TRBV29-1
j_call: TRBJ2-1
d_call: TRBD1
clone_size: few
cdr3_nt: TGCAGCGTTGAAAAGCCGGACAGGGGGGAGTTCTTC
cdr3_aa: CSVEKPDRGEFF

v_call: TRBV28
j_call: TRBJ2-6
d_call: -
clone_size: -
cdr3_nt: TGTGCCAGCAAAAAAGAGGGGATTGGGGCCAACGTCCTGACTTTC
cdr3_aa: CASKKEGIGANVLTF

v_call: TRBV12-3/TRBV12-4
j_call: TRBJ2-5
d_call: TRBD2
clone_size: few
cdr3_nt: TGTGCCAGCAGTTTCCCTAGCGGGTTCCAAGAGACCCAGTACTTC
cdr3_aa: CASSFPSGFQETQYF

v_call: TRBV7-6
j_call: TRBJ1-1
d_call: -
clone_size: few
cdr3_nt: TGTGCCAGCAGCTTCTTGGGGCAGAACACTGAAGCTTTCTTT
cdr3_aa: CASSFLGQNTEAFF

v_call: TRBV5-5
j_call: TRBJ2-7
d_call: -
clone_size: few
cdr3_nt: TGTGCCAGCAGACCTAGGCCGGGGCCCCTTCGCTACGAGCAGTACTTC
cdr3_aa: CASRPRPGPLRYEQYF

v_call: TRBV4-1
j_call: TRBJ1-2
d_call: -
clone_size: few
cdr3_nt: TGCGCCAGCAGCCGAGAAGGGACCGTCTTAGTCTATGGCTACACCTTC
cdr3_aa: CASSREGTVLVYGYTF

v_call: TRBV19
j_call: TRBJ2-5
d_call: -
clone_size: -
cdr3_nt: TGTGCCAGTAACTGGAACGGGGCCAAACAAGAGACCCAGTACTTC
cdr3_aa: CASNWNGAKQETQYF

v_call: TRBV18
j_call: TRBJ1-4
d_call: -
clone_size: -
cdr3_nt: TGTGCCAGCTCACCTGGCAGCGGCGAAAAACTGTTTTTT
cdr3_aa: CASSPGSGEKLFF

v_call: TRBV7-9
j_call: TRBJ2-1
d_call: TRBD2
clone_size: few
cdr3_nt: TGTGCCAGCAGTTCCCGGACTAGTCCCATCAATGAGCAGTTCTTC
cdr3_aa: CASSSRTSPINEQFF

v_call: TRBV5-1
j_call: TRBJ2-7
d_call: -
clone_size: few
cdr3_nt: TGCGCCAGCAGCTTGGAGGTTGAGCAGTACTTC
cdr3_aa: CASSLEVEQYF

v_call: TRBV7-2
j_call: TRBJ2-7
d_call: -
clone_size: few
cdr3_nt: TGTGCCAGCAGCTTAAGGGCAGAAATCTACGAGCAGTACTTC
cdr3_aa: CASSLRAEIYEQYF

v_call: TRBV10-3
j_call: TRBJ1-5
d_call: TRBD1
clone_size: -
cdr3_nt: TGTGCCATCGCCGGGACAGCGTCTCAGCCCCAGCATTTT
cdr3_aa: CAIAGTASQPQHF

v_call: TRBV3-1
j_call: TRBJ1-1
d_call: -
clone_size: few
cdr3_nt: TGTGCCAGCAGCCGGGCCCCGCGGCCAAACACTGAAGCTTTCTTT
cdr3_aa: CASSRAPRPNTEAFF

v_call: TRBV12-3/TRBV12-4
j_call: TRBJ2-1
d_call: TRBD1
clone_size: -
cdr3_nt: TGTGCCAGCAGACCACCGAGACAGGGAATCCCCAATGAGCAGTTCTTC
cdr3_aa: CASRPPRQGIPNEQFF

v_call: TRBV7-2
j_call: TRBJ1-2
d_call: -
clone_size: -
cdr3_nt: TGTGCCAGCAGCCCGACTTTTGGCGGCTACACCTTC
cdr3_aa: CASSPTFGGYTF